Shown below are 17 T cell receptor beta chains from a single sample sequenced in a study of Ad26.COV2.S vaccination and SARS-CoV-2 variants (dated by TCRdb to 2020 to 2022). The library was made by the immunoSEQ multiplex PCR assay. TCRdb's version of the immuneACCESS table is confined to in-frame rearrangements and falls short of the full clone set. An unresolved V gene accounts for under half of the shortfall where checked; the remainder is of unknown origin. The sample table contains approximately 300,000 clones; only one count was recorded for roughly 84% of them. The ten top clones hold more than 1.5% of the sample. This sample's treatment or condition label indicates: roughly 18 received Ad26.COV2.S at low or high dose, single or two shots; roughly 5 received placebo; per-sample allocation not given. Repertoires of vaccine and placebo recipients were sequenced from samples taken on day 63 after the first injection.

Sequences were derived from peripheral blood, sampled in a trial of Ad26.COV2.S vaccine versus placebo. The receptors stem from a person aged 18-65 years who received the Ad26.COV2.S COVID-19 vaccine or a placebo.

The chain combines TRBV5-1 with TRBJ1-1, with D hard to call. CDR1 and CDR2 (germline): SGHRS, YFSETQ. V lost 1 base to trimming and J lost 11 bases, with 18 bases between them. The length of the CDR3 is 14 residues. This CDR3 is CASSLPGQTLNAFF. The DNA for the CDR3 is TGCGCCAGCAGCTTGCCAGGTCAAACACTGAACGCTTTCTTT. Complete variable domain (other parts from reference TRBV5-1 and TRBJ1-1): KAGVTQTPRYLIKTRGQQVTLSCSPISGHRSVSWYQQTPGQGLQFLFEYFSETQRNKGNFPGRFSGRQFSNSRSEMNVSTLELGDSALYLCASSLPGQTLNAFFGQGTRLTVV.

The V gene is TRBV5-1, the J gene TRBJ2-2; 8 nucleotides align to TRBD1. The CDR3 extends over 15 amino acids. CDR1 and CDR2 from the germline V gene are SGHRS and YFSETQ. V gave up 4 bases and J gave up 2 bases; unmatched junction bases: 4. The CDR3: CASSRQGINTGELFF. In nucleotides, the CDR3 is TGCGCCAGCAGCCGACAGGGGATCAACACCGGGGAGCTGTTTTTT.

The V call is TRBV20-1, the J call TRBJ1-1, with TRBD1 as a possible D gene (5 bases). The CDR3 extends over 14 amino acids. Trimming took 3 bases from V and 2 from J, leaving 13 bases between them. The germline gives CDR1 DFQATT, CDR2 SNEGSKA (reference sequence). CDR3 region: CSASRGSGNTEAFF. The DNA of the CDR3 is TGCAGTGCTAGTAGGGGCAGCGGTAACACTGAAGCTTTCTTT.

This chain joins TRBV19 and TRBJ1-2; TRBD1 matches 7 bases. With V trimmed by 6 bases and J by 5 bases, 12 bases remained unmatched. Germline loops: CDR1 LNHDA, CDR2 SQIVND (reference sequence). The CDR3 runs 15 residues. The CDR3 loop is CASRPNLGTVYGYTF. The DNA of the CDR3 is TGTGCCAGTAGACCCAACCTCGGGACAGTTTATGGCTACACCTTC.

CDR3 bases: TGTGCCATCAACGGAGGTGGAGGGGGGAACTATGGCTACACCTTC. It is translated as CAINGGGGGNYGYTF. The chain links TRBV10-3 to TRBJ1-2, with D possibly matching TRBD1 (6 bases). Trimming took 7 bases from V and 2 from J, leaving 17 bases between them. The germline CDR1 and CDR2 sequences are ENHRY and SYGVKD. The CDR3 covers 15 residues.

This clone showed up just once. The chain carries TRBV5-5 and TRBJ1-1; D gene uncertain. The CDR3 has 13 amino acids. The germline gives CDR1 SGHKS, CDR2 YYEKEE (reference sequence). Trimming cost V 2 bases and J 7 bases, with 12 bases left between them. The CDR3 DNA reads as TGTGCCAGCAGCTTTACCAGAACGGATGAAGCTTTCTTT. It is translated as CASSFTRTDEAFF. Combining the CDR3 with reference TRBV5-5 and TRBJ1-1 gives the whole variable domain DAGVTQSPTHLIKTRGQQVTLRCSPISGHKSVSWYQQVLGQGPQFIFQYYEKEERGRGNFPDRFSARQFPNYSSELNVNALLLGDSALYLCASSFTRTDEAFFGQGTRLTVV.

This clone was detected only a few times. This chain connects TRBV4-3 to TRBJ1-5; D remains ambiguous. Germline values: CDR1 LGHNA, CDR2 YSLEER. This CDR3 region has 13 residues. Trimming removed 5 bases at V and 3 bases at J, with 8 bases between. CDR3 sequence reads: CASSISLNQPQHF. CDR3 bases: TGCGCCAGCAGCATCAGCCTCAATCAGCCCCAGCATTTT.

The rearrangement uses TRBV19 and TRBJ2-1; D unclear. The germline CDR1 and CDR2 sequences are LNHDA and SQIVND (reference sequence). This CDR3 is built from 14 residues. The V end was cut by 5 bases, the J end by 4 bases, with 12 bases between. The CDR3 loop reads CASSGFTVYNEQFF. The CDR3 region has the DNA TGTGCCAGTAGTGGTTTCACCGTATACAATGAGCAGTTCTTC.

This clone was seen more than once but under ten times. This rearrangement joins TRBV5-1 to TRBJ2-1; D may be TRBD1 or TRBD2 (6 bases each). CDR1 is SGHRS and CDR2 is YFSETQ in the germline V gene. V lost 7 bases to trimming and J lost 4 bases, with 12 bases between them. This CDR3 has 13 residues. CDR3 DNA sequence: TGCGCCAGCGGACGGGGGCCTTACAATGAGCAGTTCTTC. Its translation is CASGRGPYNEQFF.

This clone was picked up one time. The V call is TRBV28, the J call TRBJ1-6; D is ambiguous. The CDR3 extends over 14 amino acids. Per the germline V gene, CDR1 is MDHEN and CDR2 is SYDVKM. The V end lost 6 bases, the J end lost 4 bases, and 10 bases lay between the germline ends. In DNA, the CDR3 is TGTGCCAGCAGGGACGGAAGGTATAATTCACCCCTCCACTTT. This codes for CASRDGRYNSPLHF.

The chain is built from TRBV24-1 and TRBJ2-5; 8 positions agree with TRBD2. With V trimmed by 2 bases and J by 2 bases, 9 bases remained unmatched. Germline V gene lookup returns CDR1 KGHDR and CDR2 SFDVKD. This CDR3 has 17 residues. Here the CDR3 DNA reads TGTGCCACCAGTGATTCTCGGGGGGGTCCCTTACAAGAGACCCAGTACTTC. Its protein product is CATSDSRGGPLQETQYF.

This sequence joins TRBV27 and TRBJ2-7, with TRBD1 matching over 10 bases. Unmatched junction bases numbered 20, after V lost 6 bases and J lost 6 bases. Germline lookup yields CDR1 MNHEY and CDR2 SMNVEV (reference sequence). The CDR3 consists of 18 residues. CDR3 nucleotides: TGTGCCAGCAGCTCGGCGGGACAGGGGTGGGCAGGGGTCTCCGAGCAGTACTTC. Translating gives CASSSAGQGWAGVSEQYF.

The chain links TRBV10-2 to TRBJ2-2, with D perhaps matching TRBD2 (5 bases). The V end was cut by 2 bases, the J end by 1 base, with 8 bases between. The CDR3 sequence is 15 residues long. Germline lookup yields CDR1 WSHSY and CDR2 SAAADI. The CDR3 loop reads CASSEGLKNTGELFF. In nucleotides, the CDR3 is TGCGCCAGCAGTGAGGGACTGAAGAACACCGGGGAGCTGTTTTTT.

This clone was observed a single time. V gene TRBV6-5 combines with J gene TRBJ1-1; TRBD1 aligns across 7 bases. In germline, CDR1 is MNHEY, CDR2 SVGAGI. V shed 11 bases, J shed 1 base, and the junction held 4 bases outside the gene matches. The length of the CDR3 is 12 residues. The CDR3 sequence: CAGNRGNTEAFF. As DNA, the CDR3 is TGTGCCGGAAACAGGGGGAACACTGAAGCTTTCTTT.

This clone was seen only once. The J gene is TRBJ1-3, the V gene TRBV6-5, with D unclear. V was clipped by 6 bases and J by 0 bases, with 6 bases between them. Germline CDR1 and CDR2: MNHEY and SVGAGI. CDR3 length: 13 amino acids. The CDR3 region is CASRVPSGNTIYF. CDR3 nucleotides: TGTGCCAGCAGGGTTCCCTCTGGAAACACCATATATTTT.

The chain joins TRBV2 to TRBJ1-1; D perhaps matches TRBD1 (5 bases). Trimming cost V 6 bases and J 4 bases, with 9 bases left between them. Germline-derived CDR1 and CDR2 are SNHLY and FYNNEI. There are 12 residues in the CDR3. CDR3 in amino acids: CASSRVGTEAFF. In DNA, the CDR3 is TGTGCCAGCAGCAGGGTGGGCACTGAAGCTTTCTTT.

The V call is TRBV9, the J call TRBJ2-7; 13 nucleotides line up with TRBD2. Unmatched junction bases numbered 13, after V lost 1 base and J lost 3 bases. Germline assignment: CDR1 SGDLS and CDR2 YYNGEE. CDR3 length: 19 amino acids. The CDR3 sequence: CASSVTDRGLAGALYEQYF. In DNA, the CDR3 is TGTGCCAGCAGCGTAACGGACAGAGGACTAGCGGGGGCCCTCTACGAGCAGTACTTC.